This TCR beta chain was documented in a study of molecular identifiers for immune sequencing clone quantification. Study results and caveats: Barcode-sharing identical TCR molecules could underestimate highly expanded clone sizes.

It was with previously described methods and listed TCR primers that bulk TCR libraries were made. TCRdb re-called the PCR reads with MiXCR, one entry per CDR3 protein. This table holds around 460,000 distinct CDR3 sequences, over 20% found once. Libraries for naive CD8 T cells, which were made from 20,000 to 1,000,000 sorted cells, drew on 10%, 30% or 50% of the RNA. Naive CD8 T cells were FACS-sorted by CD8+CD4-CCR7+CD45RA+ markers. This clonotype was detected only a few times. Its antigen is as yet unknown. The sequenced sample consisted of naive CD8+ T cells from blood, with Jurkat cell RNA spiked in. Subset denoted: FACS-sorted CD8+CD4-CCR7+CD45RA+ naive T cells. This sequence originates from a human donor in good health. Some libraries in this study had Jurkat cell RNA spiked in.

CDR3 amino acids: CASSEPLADTQYF. CDR3 DNA sequence: TGTGCCAGCAGTGAGCCACTAGCGGATACGCAGTATTTT. The chain is built from TRBV25-1 and TRBJ2-3; 7 positions agree with TRBD2. The CDR3 has 13 residues. Germline CDR1 reads MGHDK; CDR2 reads SYGVNS. The V segment lost 3 bases and the J segment 6 bases; nucleotides outside the gene matches: 3.